This T cell receptor beta chain was documented in a study of cytomegalovirus exposure and HLA in healthy donors. Sequenced by immunoSEQ multiplex PCR; TCRdb stores in-frame clones only, minus some. Among 100,000 to 150,000 clones listed, 85% were seen once. In germline, CDR1 is GTSNPN, CDR2 SVGIG (reference sequence). This CDR3 has 13 amino acids. The junction had 4 bases not matched to a gene; V was cut back by 5 bases and J by 8 bases. This clone was seen only once. The rearrangement joins TRBV30 to TRBJ2-1; TRBD2 agrees at 12 bases. Sequencing was done on a sample of PBMCs. This sequence was found in a woman aged 30 to 39 in good health and CMV-seronegative. DNA of the CDR3: TGTGCCTGGGAGGGACTAGCGGGCGATGAGCAGTTCTTC. Its protein is CAWEGLAGDEQFF.